This TCR beta chain was identified in a study of Ad26.COV2.S vaccination and SARS-CoV-2 variants. On the study more broadly: The donor participated in the COV1001 trial, in its Ad26.COV2.S arm. Donor got 5x10^10 or 1x10^11 viral particles of Ad26.COV2.S.

Noted treatment: approximately 18 received Ad26.COV2.S at low or high dose, single or two shots; roughly five received placebo; per-sample allocation not given. Collection of the samples took place on day 63 after the first injection of vaccine or placebo. This adult donor, from Boston, was 18-55 years old. Germline CDR1 SGHAT, CDR2 FQNNGV. This CDR3 is built from 15 residues. V lost 1 base to trimming and J lost 2 bases, with 12 bases between them. Using immunoSEQ multiplex PCR, the repertoire was profiled, and TCRdb retains in-frame clones only, with some absent. Seen here are about 320,000 clones, 90% observed once, and the top ten hold roughly 6%. Broader study findings: Reportedly, after vaccination the spike-specific CD8+ and CD4+ T cell responses displayed substantial breadth.

Concerning this clone itself: The antigen is unknown.

Sequencing used peripheral blood, obtained in a trial of Ad26.COV2.S vaccine versus placebo. The sequence was collected from a person aged 18-65 years who received the Ad26.COV2.S COVID-19 vaccine or a placebo. The chain combines TRBV11-2 with TRBJ2-7, with D possibly TRBD1 on 5 matching bases. The CDR3 sequence: CASSLGGHEAYEQYF. The CDR3 nucleotides read TGTGCCAGCAGCTTAGGGGGCCACGAGGCCTACGAGCAGTACTTC.